The sequence of this TCR beta chain was determined in a study of T cells in localized non-small cell lung cancer. Overall study findings and caveats: Adjacent lung held a median approximately 50 of the top 100 tumor clones. Those with higher blood T cell density had longer overall survival. Uninvolved adjacent lung showed peak T cell clonality, exceeding tumor.

This clone has only a few counts. Antigen specificity is unknown. The assay was immunoSEQ multiplex PCR, and TCRdb's table has in-frame clones only and misses some. Of around 2,200 clones in the sample, 18% were seen once. In each case, adjacent lung free of atypia was taken at least 2 cm from the tumor margin. The CDR3 consists of 14 residues. Trimming removed 3 bases from V and 1 base from J, with 8 bases in between. Germline V CDR1 and CDR2: SGDLS, YYNGEE. The sequencing here drew on normal lung tissue next to the tumor, taken before any cancer treatment. The TCR was taken from a male donor aged 60 or over with stage I non-small cell lung cancer. This chain connects TRBV9 to TRBJ1-5; no clear D. The CDR3 sequence: CASSGWGSNQPQHF. CDR3 nucleotides: TGTGCCAGCAGCGGATGGGGAAGCAATCAGCCCCAGCATTTT.